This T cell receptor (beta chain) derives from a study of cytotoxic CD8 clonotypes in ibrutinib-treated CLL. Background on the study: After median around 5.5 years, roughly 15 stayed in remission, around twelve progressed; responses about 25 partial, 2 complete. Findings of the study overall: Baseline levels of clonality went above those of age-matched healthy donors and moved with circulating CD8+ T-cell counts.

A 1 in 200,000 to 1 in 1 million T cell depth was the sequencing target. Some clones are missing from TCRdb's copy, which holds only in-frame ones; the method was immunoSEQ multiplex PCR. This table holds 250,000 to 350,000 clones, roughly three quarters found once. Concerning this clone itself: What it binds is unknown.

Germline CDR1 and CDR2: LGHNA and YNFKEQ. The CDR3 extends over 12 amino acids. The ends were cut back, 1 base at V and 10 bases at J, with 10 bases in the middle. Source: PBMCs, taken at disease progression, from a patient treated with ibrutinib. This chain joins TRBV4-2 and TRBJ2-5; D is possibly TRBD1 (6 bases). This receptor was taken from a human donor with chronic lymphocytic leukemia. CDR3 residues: CASSQGLDSQYF. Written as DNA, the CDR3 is TGTGCCAGCAGCCAAGGATTGGACAGCCAGTACTTC.